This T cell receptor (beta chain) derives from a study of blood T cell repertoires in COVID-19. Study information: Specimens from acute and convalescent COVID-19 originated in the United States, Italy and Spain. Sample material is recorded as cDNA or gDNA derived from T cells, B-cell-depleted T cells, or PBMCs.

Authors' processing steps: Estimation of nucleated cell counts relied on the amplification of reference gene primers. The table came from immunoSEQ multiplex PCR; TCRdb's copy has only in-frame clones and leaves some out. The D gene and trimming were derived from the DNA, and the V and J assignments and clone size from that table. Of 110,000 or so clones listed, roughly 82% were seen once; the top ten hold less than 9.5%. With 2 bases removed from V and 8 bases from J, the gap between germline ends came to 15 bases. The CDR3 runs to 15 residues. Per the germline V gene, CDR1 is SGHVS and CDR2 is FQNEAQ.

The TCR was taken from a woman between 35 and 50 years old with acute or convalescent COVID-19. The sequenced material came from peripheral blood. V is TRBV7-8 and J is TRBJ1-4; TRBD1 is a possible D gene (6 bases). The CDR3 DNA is TGTGCCAGCAGCTTACCTCCCCAGGGGAACGAAAAACTGTTTTTT. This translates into CASSLPPQGNEKLFF.